This T cell receptor beta chain originates from a study of T cell repertoires in cytomegalovirus infection. For the study at large: The authors relied on CMV epitopes, both recently identified HLA-C-restricted and well-studied HLA-B-restricted. Both CMV infection and a matching HLA type were indicated by public TCR beta signatures. Study-level findings and limits: Carriers of CMV and the relevant HLA type were discriminated by public TCR beta frequency. Clonotype analysis showed dominance of the ex vivo response by HLA-C-restricted CMV-specific TCR beta clonotypes.

MiXCR, applied by TCRdb to the reads, yields one record per CDR3 protein. Here the sample spans about 920,000 distinct CDR3 sequences, approximately 30% being singletons. In its sample, this clonotype was seen many times. Its antigen is unknown. Germline V gives CDR1 SGHTA, CDR2 FQGNSA. V was shortened by 1 base and J by 6 bases, with 13 bases between the two germline ends. This CDR3 has 15 residues. This sample comprised cultured CD8+ T cells from PBMCs, obtained from culture after CMV antigen stimulation. The receptor's source is a human donor in good health (CMV status not recorded). Some clones in this sample may be carry-over from other donors' samples. The V and J genes are TRBV7-2 and TRBJ1-5; D possibly corresponds to TRBD1 (6 bases). The CDR3 loop is CASSLDRVVFQPQHF. The CDR3 nucleotides are TGTGCCAGCAGCTTAGACAGGGTGGTATTTCAGCCCCAGCATTTT.